This is a list of T cell receptor beta chains from one sample in a study of cytomegalovirus exposure and HLA in healthy donors. Repertoires were generated with immunoSEQ multiplex PCR, while TCRdb's copy carries only in-frame clones and drops some. The sample lists about 100,000 clones; approximately 76% were seen once. Sequencing used PBMCs. These receptors came from a man aged 18-30 years in good health and CMV-seronegative. Both conserved end residues are part of each CDR3. D genes are given only for firm matches. Clone size is not always given. Where it is, it says once, few, many or a class for expanded clones.

>TRBV9|TRBJ2-3|-|TRBD2
CASSVGGGGLTDTQYF
TGTGCCAGCAGCGTCGGTGGGGGGGGTTTGACAGATACGCAGTATTTT
>TRBV6-6|TRBJ2-7|-|TRBD1
CASSGTGGTYEQYF
TGTGCCAGCTCGGGGACAGGAGGGACCTACGAGCAGTACTTC
>TRBV7-2|TRBJ1-5|-|TRBD1
CASSQTRGNQPQHF
TGTGCCAGCAGTCAGACCAGGGGGAATCAGCCCCAGCATTTT
>TRBV5-1|TRBJ2-7|-|-
CASSSGGLDYEQYF
TGCGCCAGCAGCTCCGGGGGGCTCGACTACGAGCAGTACTTC
>TRBV4-3|TRBJ1-6|-|-
CASSQDGRDSPLHF
TGCGCCAGCAGCCAAGACGGGAGGGATTCACCCCTCCACTTT
>TRBV2|TRBJ2-5|-|-
CASTTGYQETQYF
TGTGCCAGCACAACGGGGTACCAAGAGACCCAGTACTTC
>TRBV5-1|TRBJ2-3|-|-
CASSERGTDTQYF
TGCGCCAGCAGCGAGCGGGGCACAGATACGCAGTATTTT
>TRBV28|TRBJ1-5|-|-
CASSGGSEYSNQPQHF
TGTGCCAGCAGTGGGGGGTCGGAGTATAGCAATCAGCCCCAGCATTTT
>TRBV10-2|TRBJ1-5|-|-
CASSADSWNQPQHF
TGCGCCAGCAGTGCTGACAGTTGGAATCAGCCCCAGCATTTT
>TRBV4-1|TRBJ2-5|-|TRBD2
CASSQVSGQETQYF
TGCGCCAGCAGCCAAGTTAGCGGGCAAGAGACCCAGTACTTC
>TRBV10-3|TRBJ1-2|few|-
CAISEDGGNYGYTF
TGTGCCATCAGTGAGGACGGGGGTAACTATGGCTACACCTTC
>TRBV7-6|TRBJ2-1|-|TRBD2
CASSSPTSGAYNEQFF
TGTGCCAGCAGCTCCCCCACTAGCGGGGCCTACAATGAGCAGTTCTTC
>TRBV21-1|TRBJ2-2|once|-
CASSPPPENRTEKNTGELFF
TGTGCCAGCAGCCCGCCCCCTGAGAACAGGACAGAAAAAAACACCGGGGAGCTGTTTTTT
>TRBV2|TRBJ1-2|-|-
CASSGTHRKAANYGYTF
TGTGCCAGCAGTGGGACCCACAGGAAAGCAGCTAACTATGGCTACACCTTC
>TRBV4-3|TRBJ1-6|few|-
CASSQGAGLESPLHF
TGCGCCAGCAGCCAAGGGGCGGGGTTGGAGTCACCCCTCCACTTT
>TRBV6-6|TRBJ1-2|-|TRBD1
CVSSLDRGDSGYTF
TGTGTCAGCAGCCTGGACAGGGGAGATAGCGGCTACACCTTC
>TRBV7-6|TRBJ2-1|-|TRBD2
CASSLAFGGAGSYNEQFF
TGTGCCAGCAGCTTAGCCTTCGGGGGGGCTGGGTCCTACAATGAGCAGTTCTTC
>TRBV15|TRBJ2-1|many|TRBD2
CATSTNSGGSYNEQFF
TGTGCCACCAGCACCAATAGCGGGGGCTCCTACAATGAGCAGTTCTTC
>TRBV2|TRBJ1-4|-|TRBD1
CASTVPGQGKLFF
TGTGCCAGCACTGTTCCGGGACAGGGGAAACTGTTTTTT
>TRBV4-3|TRBJ2-7|few|-
CASSQDPGYGEQYF
TGCGCCAGCAGCCAAGACCCGGGGTACGGCGAGCAGTACTTC
>TRBV27|TRBJ1-2|-|-
CASSLPQKPKYGYTF
TGTGCCAGCAGTTTACCACAGAAACCGAAGTATGGCTACACCTTC
>TRBV5-1|TRBJ2-3|-|TRBD2
CASSPGLAGVTTDTQYF
TGCGCCAGCAGCCCGGGACTAGCGGGGGTTACCACAGATACGCAGTATTTT
>TRBV7-9|TRBJ2-7|few|-
CASSPPSGLGNTASYEQYF
TGTGCCAGCAGCCCACCTTCGGGGTTGGGCAATACCGCCTCCTACGAGCAGTACTTC
>TRBV9|TRBJ1-1|once|TRBD1
CASSYRDRGRTEAFF
TGTGCCAGCAGTTACCGGGACAGGGGGCGGACTGAAGCTTTCTTT
>TRBV5-1|TRBJ2-3|-|-
CASSLQGIRTDTQYF
TGCGCCAGCAGCTTACAGGGAATTCGCACAGATACGCAGTATTTT
>TRBV4-3|TRBJ1-3|few|-
CASSQAVGEATGNTIYF
TGCGCCAGCAGCCAAGCTGTCGGGGAAGCAACTGGAAACACCATATATTTT
>TRBV9|TRBJ2-2|once|-
CASSVGSRPSGTGELFF
TGTGCCAGCAGCGTAGGTTCCAGGCCCTCGGGGACCGGGGAGCTGTTTTTT
>TRBV4-1|TRBJ1-6|-|-
CASSQEGSFNSPLHF
TGCGCCAGCAGCCAAGAGGGCAGCTTTAATTCACCCCTCCACTTT
>TRBV7-7|TRBJ2-2|-|-
CASSLGDYTGELFF
TGTGCTAGCAGCTTAGGGGACTACACCGGGGAGCTGTTTTTT
>TRBV4-2|TRBJ2-1|once|TRBD1
CASSQVTTGQGRGNEQFF
TGTGCCAGCAGCCAAGTCACTACGGGACAGGGAAGGGGCAATGAGCAGTTCTTC
>TRBV2|TRBJ2-4|-|TRBD1
CASSRAGQGKNIQYF
TGTGCCAGCAGTAGAGCGGGACAGGGCAAAAACATTCAGTACTTC
>TRBV7-2|TRBJ2-1|-|-
CASSKGGSYNEQFF
TGTGCCAGCTCTAAAGGGGGATCCTACAATGAGCAGTTCTTC
>TRBV5-1|TRBJ1-4|-|TRBD1
CASSFGDRGGKLFF
TGCGCCAGCAGCTTCGGGGACAGGGGTGGAAAACTGTTTTTT
>TRBV10-1|TRBJ2-2|-|TRBD2
CARRHSGGYKSWDTGELFF
TGCGCCAGACGACATAGCGGGGGATATAAATCTTGGGACACCGGGGAGCTGTTTTTT
>TRBV25-1|TRBJ2-2|-|-
CASSVPSGGELFF
TGTGCCAGCAGTGTCCCCTCGGGGGGGGAGCTGTTTTTT
>TRBV6-1|TRBJ2-2|-|TRBD2
CASSERLAGNTGELFF
TGTGCCAGCAGTGAAAGACTAGCGGGGAACACCGGGGAGCTGTTTTTT
>TRBV6-5|TRBJ1-2|once|TRBD1
CASRPRGANYGYTF
TGTGCCAGCAGACCCAGGGGGGCTAACTATGGCTACACCTTC
>TRBV10-2|TRBJ1-2|-|-
CASSESSGYTF
TGCGCCAGCAGTGAGTCGAGCGGCTACACCTTC
>TRBV5-1|TRBJ2-5|-|TRBD1
CASSSGTGGIETQYF
TGCGCCAGCAGCTCCGGGACAGGAGGGATAGAGACCCAGTACTTC
>TRBV28|TRBJ1-1|-|-
CAALRSGWDTEAFF
TGTGCCGCCTTACGGAGTGGGTGGGACACTGAAGCTTTCTTT
>TRBV9|TRBJ2-2|-|TRBD1
CASARGDRDNTGELFF
TGTGCCAGCGCGAGGGGGGACAGGGACAACACCGGGGAGCTGTTTTTT
>TRBV5-4|TRBJ2-7|-|-
CASSLVGGHEQYF
TGTGCCAGCAGCTTGGTCGGGGGTCACGAGCAGTACTTC
>TRBV25-1|TRBJ2-5|-|-
CASSEPGTLQETQYF
TGTGCCAGCAGCGAGCCCGGGACACTACAAGAGACCCAGTACTTC
>TRBV4-2|TRBJ2-1|few|-
CASSQDGSGSSEQFF
TGTGCCAGCAGCCAAGATGGTTCAGGGTCCTCTGAGCAGTTCTTC
>TRBV10-2|TRBJ2-7|-|-
CASSSDSYEQYF
TGCGCCAGCAGCAGTGATTCCTACGAGCAGTACTTC
>TRBV5-5|TRBJ2-5|once|-
CASSLGLVETQYF
TGTGCCAGCAGCTTGGGACTTGTAGAGACCCAGTACTTC
>TRBV7-9|TRBJ1-1|-|TRBD1
CASRQGPGRDTEAFF
TGTGCCAGCCGACAGGGGCCGGGGCGGGACACTGAAGCTTTCTTT
>TRBV4-3|TRBJ1-1|-|-
CASSQEGRGTTEAFF
TGCGCCAGCAGCCAAGAAGGAAGGGGGACCACTGAAGCTTTCTTT
>TRBV5-6|TRBJ1-2|-|-
CASTTAPDSDYGYTF
TGTGCCAGCACCACTGCCCCGGACAGCGACTATGGCTACACCTTC
>TRBV13|TRBJ1-1|-|TRBD1
CASSTRQGVGTEAFF
TGTGCCAGCAGCACCCGACAGGGAGTAGGCACTGAAGCTTTCTTT
>TRBV14|TRBJ2-5|once|TRBD1
CASSPIALTGGETQYF
TGTGCCAGCAGCCCCATAGCCCTCACAGGGGGAGAGACCCAGTACTTC
>TRBV4-2|TRBJ2-3|once|-
CASSQEVRGEDTQYF
TGTGCCAGCAGCCAAGAGGTCAGGGGGGAAGATACGCAGTATTTT
>TRBV4-3|TRBJ2-1|few|TRBD1
CASSQTIRQGSYNEQFF
TGCGCCAGCAGCCAAACTATCAGACAGGGGTCCTACAATGAGCAGTTCTTC
>TRBV5-1|TRBJ2-7|-|TRBD1
CASSPVGGQGSYEQYF
TGCGCCAGCAGCCCCGTTGGGGGACAGGGGTCCTACGAGCAGTACTTC
>TRBV9|TRBJ1-2|-|-
CASSADRGGYTF
TGTGCCAGCAGCGCCGATCGGGGTGGCTACACCTTC
>TRBV6-6|TRBJ2-7|-|-
CASSLGQPGSYEQYF
TGTGCCAGCAGCCTCGGACAGCCAGGATCCTACGAGCAGTACTTC
>TRBV9|TRBJ2-7|-|TRBD1
CASSPGQGAHLYEQYF
TGTGCCAGCAGCCCTGGACAGGGGGCGCATCTTTACGAGCAGTACTTC
>TRBV15|TRBJ2-7|-|TRBD1
CATSRDGQGASYEQYF
TGTGCCACCAGCAGAGATGGTCAGGGGGCTTCGTACGAGCAGTACTTC
>TRBV12-5|TRBJ1-5|-|TRBD1
CASGPPGQGARQPQHF
TGTGCTAGTGGTCCTCCGGGACAGGGGGCCCGGCAGCCCCAGCATTTT
>TRBV6-4|TRBJ2-3|-|TRBD2
CASSDSSGGATDTQYF
TGTGCCAGCAGTGACTCTAGCGGGGGGGCCACAGATACGCAGTATTTT